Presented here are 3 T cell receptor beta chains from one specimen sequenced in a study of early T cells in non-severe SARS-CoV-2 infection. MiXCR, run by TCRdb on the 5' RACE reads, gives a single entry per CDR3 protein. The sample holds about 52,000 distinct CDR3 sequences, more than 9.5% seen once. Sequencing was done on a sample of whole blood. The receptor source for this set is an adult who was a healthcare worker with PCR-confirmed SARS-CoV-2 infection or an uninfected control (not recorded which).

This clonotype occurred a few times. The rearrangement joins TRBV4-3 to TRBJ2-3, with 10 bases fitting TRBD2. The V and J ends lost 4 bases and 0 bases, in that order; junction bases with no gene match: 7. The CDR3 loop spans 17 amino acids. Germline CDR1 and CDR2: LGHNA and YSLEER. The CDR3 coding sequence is TGCGCCAGCAGCCGGCAGACTAGCGGGTATAGCACAGATACGCAGTATTTT. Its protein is CASSRQTSGYSTDTQYF.

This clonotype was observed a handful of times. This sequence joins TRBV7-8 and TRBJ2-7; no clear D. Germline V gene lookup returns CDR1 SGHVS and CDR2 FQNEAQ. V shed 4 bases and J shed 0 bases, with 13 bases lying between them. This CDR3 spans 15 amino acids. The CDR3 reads CASSSGSGVSYEQYF. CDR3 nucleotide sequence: TGTGCCAGCAGCTCAGGATCGGGCGTCTCCTACGAGCAGTACTTC.

The CDR3 DNA sequence: TGTGCCAGCAGCATAAGTCCCGGGACAGGATTGAACACTGAAGCTTTCTTT. Amino acids: CASSISPGTGLNTEAFF. The chain carries TRBV7-9 and TRBJ1-1; TRBD1 agrees at 8 bases. The CDR3 sequence is 17 residues long. The V gene end was trimmed by 5 bases and the J gene end by 0 bases; junction bases not matched to a gene: 11. Germline-derived CDR1 and CDR2 are SEHNR and FQNEAQ (reference sequence).